The rows below give T cell receptor beta chains drawn from one sample of a study of T cells after somatic rescue of genetic block. Sequencing was performed with immunoSEQ multiplex PCR; in TCRdb, only in-frame clones are kept and a portion is missing. Of tens of thousands of clones listed, roughly 92% were seen once; the top ten hold 2.9%. Sequences were obtained from peripheral blood mononuclear cells (PBMCs). The source of these receptors is a man aged 40-49 years. The CDR3 runs from the conserved cysteine through the conserved F or W. The D gene is left open where the match is weak. Size tells how often a clone was seen (once, few, many) or the class of an expanded clone, and some rows leave it out.

clone_size,cdr3_length,j_call,d_call,v_call,cdr3_nt,cdr3_aa
-,14,TRBJ2-5,-,TRBV18,TGTGCCAGCTCACCACGAGGGGTTCAAGAGACCCAGTACTTC,CASSPRGVQETQYF
-,15,TRBJ2-3,TRBD2,TRBV7-9,TGTGCCAGCACCTTTAGCGGGAGTCCTACAGATACGCAGTATTTT,CASTFSGSPTDTQYF
-,14,TRBJ2-5,TRBD2,TRBV5-6,TGTGCCAGCAGCTGGGAGGGGTCGTGGGAGACCCAGTACTTC,CASSWEGSWETQYF
-,15,TRBJ2-5,TRBD1,TRBV11-1,TGTGCCAGCAGCTTAGCGGGACAGGGATACGAGACCCAGTACTTC,CASSLAGQGYETQYF
-,20,TRBJ2-4,TRBD2,TRBV6-4,TGTGCCAGGGGTTTTGGACTAGCGGGAGGTCCGATTCTAGCCAAAAACATTCAGTACTTC,CARGFGLAGGPILAKNIQYF
-,15,TRBJ2-7,-,TRBV7-2,TGTGCCAGCAGCCAACTACAGGGACGGTTCTTCGAGCAGTACTTC,CASSQLQGRFFEQYF
-,18,TRBJ2-5,TRBD2,TRBV5-1,TGCGCCAGCAGCTTGTCGACTAGCGGAGACTCACTATTAGAGACCCAGTACTTC,CASSLSTSGDSLLETQYF
-,14,TRBJ2-7,TRBD1,TRBV12-5,TGTGCTAGTGGCACCGGGACAGGAGTCTACGAGCAGTACTTC,CASGTGTGVYEQYF
-,12,TRBJ2-5,-,TRBV4-1,TGCGCCAGCAGCGAACTCGGGGAGACCCAGTACTTC,CASSELGETQYF
-,14,TRBJ2-5,-,TRBV7-9,TGTGCCAGCAGCTTAGCAGGGTTACTGGAGACCCAGTACTTC,CASSLAGLLETQYF
-,16,TRBJ1-2,TRBD1,TRBV27,TGTGCCAGCAGTCTGGAAAGGGACAGGGACCGGAGGGGCTACACCTTC,CASSLERDRDRRGYTF
-,14,TRBJ1-1,-,TRBV5-6,TGTGCCAGCAGCTTCGGCGTAGCATACACTGAAGCTTTCTTT,CASSFGVAYTEAFF
-,13,TRBJ1-1,-,TRBV6-1,TGTGCCAGCAGTGTACAGGGGAACACTGAAGCTTTCTTT,CASSVQGNTEAFF
-,18,TRBJ1-2,-,TRBV5-5,TGTGCCAGCAGTCTGAGCGGCAGGGGTCGGGAGGCAAGCTATGGCTACACCTTC,CASSLSGRGREASYGYTF
-,17,TRBJ2-6,TRBD2,TRBV7-2,TGTGCCAGCAGCTTAGGCGGGAGGGCCTTTGGGGCCAACGTCCTGACTTTC,CASSLGGRAFGANVLTF
-,14,TRBJ1-5,-,TRBV21-1,TGTGCCAGCAGCAAAGACCACCGGGATCAGCCCCAGCATTTT,CASSKDHRDQPQHF
-,17,TRBJ2-1,-,TRBV9,TGTGCCAGCAGCGTAGGTAGGGACTTTAGCTCCTACAATGAGCAGTTCTTC,CASSVGRDFSSYNEQFF
-,15,TRBJ2-7,-,TRBV10-3,TGTGCCATCAGTGATCGCGGTGCGGTCTCCTACGAGCAGTACTTC,CAISDRGAVSYEQYF
-,14,TRBJ1-6,-,TRBV5-1,TGCGCCAGCAGCTTGGAGGGCATGTTTTCACCCCTCCACTTT,CASSLEGMFSPLHF
-,13,TRBJ2-2,-,TRBV11-1,TGTGCCAGCAGCTTTGAAGGGCCCGGGGAGCTGTTTTTT,CASSFEGPGELFF
-,16,TRBJ2-7,TRBD2,TRBV6-5,TGTGCCAGCAGTTTCAGTGCGACTAGCGGAGCCTACGAGCAGTACTTC,CASSFSATSGAYEQYF
few,15,TRBJ2-7,-,TRBV18,TGTGCCAGCTCACCTGGGACGGCCAGGTCCTACGAGCAGTACTTC,CASSPGTARSYEQYF
-,15,TRBJ1-5,-,TRBV19,TGTGCCAGTAGTACCGGGACCTCAGGGTATCAGCCCCAGCATTTT,CASSTGTSGYQPQHF
-,18,TRBJ1-5,-,TRBV21-1,TGTGCCAGCAGCTCCCCCGGGGGGTCGGGAGCGTACAATCAGCCCCAGCATTTT,CASSSPGGSGAYNQPQHF
-,16,TRBJ2-5,TRBD2,TRBV11-2,TGTGCCAGCAGCTTAGGGTTAGCGGGAGATCGGGAGACCCAGTACTTC,CASSLGLAGDRETQYF
-,16,TRBJ2-3,-,TRBV5-4,TGTGCCAGCAGCTTGCTTTCCGGCGGAGGGGGAGATACGCAGTATTTT,CASSLLSGGGGDTQYF
once,14,TRBJ2-2,-,TRBV7-3,TGTGCCAGCAGCTTTGGTAGGAACACCGGGGAGCTGTTTTTT,CASSFGRNTGELFF